This is a list of T cell receptor beta chains from one sample in a study of blood T cell repertoires in COVID-19. TCRdb's copy holds only in-frame clones and misses some; the assay was immunoSEQ multiplex PCR. The table lists approximately 300,000 clones, roughly 89% of them singletons, with 1.5% to 2% in the top ten. Input material: peripheral blood. These receptors originate from a woman younger than 45 with COVID-19, enrolled during active disease. Each CDR3 is given with its conserved first and last residue. The D gene is left open where the match is weak. Part of the rows lack a size; the others show once, few, many or a class for expanded clones.

v_call	clone_size	d_call	j_call	cdr3_nt	cdr3_aa
TRBV2	few	.	TRBJ1-2	TGTGCCAGCAGTACAGGGTACGGCTACACCTTC	CASSTGYGYTF
TRBV27	.	.	TRBJ1-1	TGTGCCAGCAGTTTAGAGGACAGCCACGAGAGGGCTGAAGCTTTCTTT	CASSLEDSHERAEAFF
TRBV4-3	.	TRBD1	TRBJ1-2	TGCGCCAGCAGCCCAGGACAGGGAAACTATGGCTACACCTTC	CASSPGQGNYGYTF
TRBV7-9	.	.	TRBJ1-5	TGTGCCAGCAGCTTAGCGCTCGGGAATAGCAATCAGCCCCAGCATTTT	CASSLALGNSNQPQHF
TRBV9	.	.	TRBJ2-7	TGTGCCAGCAGTTCCGGGACACAGCTACACGAGCAGTACTTC	CASSSGTQLHEQYF
TRBV3-1/TRBV3-2	.	TRBD1	TRBJ1-3	TGTGCCAGCAGCCCCTTGCGGGGACAGGGGCCTGGAAACACCATATATTTT	CASSPLRGQGPGNTIYF
TRBV25-1	.	.	TRBJ1-4	TGTGCCAGCAGTGAATTAGGCGGGGCTGAAAAACTGTTTTTT	CASSELGGAEKLFF
TRBV6-4	.	.	TRBJ2-1	TGTGCCAGCAGTCGACAGGAATACAATGAGCAGTTCTTC	CASSRQEYNEQFF
TRBV11-3	.	.	TRBJ1-6	TGTGCCAGCAGCCAGGGGTTCGAGGCCTATAATTCACCCCTCCACTTT	CASSQGFEAYNSPLHF
TRBV18	.	.	TRBJ1-5	TGTGCCAGCTCAGTCGGACAAGACCACCAGCCCCAGCATTTT	CASSVGQDHQPQHF
TRBV4-2	.	.	TRBJ1-2	TGTGCCAGCAGCCAAGATCGGGGGTTAGCTAACTATGGCTACACCTTC	CASSQDRGLANYGYTF
TRBV4-1	.	.	TRBJ2-3	TGCGCCAGCAGCCAAGATGGGGGGACTCGATTACGGCAGTATTTT	CASSQDGGTRLRQYF
TRBV2	.	.	TRBJ2-7	TGTGCCAGCAGTACCTATGTGGGTAGCGAATACGAGCAGTACTTC	CASSTYVGSEYEQYF
TRBV3-1/TRBV3-2	.	.	TRBJ1-1	TGTGCCAGCAGCCCCCTAATGAACACTGAAGCTTTCTTT	CASSPLMNTEAFF
TRBV19	.	TRBD1	TRBJ1-2	TGTGCCAGTAGTGGACAGGGGTTCTCCGGCTACACCTTC	CASSGQGFSGYTF
TRBV3-1/TRBV3-2	.	.	TRBJ2-5	TGTGCCAGCAGCCCAGAAACGGTCGGGAAGACCCAGTACTTC	CASSPETVGKTQYF
TRBV11-3	.	TRBD1	TRBJ2-5	TGTGCCAGCAGCTTCAGACTCGGGACAGGGGCCCGGGAGACCCAGTACTTC	CASSFRLGTGARETQYF
TRBV15	.	TRBD2	TRBJ2-1	TGTGCCACCAGCATGCGTGTCGGACTAGCGGGGGCCGACAATGAGCAGTTCTTC	CATSMRVGLAGADNEQFF